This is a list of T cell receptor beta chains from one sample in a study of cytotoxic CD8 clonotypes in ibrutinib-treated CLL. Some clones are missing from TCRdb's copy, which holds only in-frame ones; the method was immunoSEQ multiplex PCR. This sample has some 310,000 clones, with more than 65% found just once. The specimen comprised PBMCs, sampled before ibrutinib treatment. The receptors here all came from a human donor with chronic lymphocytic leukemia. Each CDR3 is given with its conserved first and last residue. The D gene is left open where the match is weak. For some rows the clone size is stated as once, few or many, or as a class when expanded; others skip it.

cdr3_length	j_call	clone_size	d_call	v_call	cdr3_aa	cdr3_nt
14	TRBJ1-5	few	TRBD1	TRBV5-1	CASPRDRGNQPQHF	TGCGCCAGCCCCCGGGACAGGGGAAATCAGCCCCAGCATTTT
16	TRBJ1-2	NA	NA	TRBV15	CATSRDPGHLDYGYTF	TGTGCCACCAGCAGAGACCCAGGGCATTTGGACTATGGCTACACCTTC
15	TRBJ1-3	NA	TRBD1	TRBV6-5	CASSTLTGGGNTIYF	TGTGCCAGCAGTACCCTGACAGGGGGCGGAAACACCATATATTTT
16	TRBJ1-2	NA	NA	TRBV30	CAWSGMTAALNYGYTF	TGTGCCTGGAGTGGCATGACAGCGGCGCTGAACTATGGCTACACCTTC
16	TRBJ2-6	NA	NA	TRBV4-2	CASSLGTDSGANVLTF	TGTGCCAGCAGCCTCGGGACTGACTCTGGGGCCAACGTCCTGACTTTC
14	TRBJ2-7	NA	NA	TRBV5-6	CASSLRAVPYEQYF	TGTGCCAGCAGCTTGAGGGCAGTTCCCTACGAGCAGTACTTC
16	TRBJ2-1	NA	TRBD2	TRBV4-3	CASSQEGLAGVDEQFF	TGCGCCAGCAGCCAAGAGGGACTAGCGGGAGTCGATGAGCAGTTCTTC
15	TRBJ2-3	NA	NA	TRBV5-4	CASSLAGGATDTQYF	TGTGCCAGCAGCTTGGCCGGGGGCGCGACAGATACGCAGTATTTT
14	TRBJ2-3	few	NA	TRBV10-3	CAISVRGSTDTQYF	TGTGCCATCAGTGTGAGGGGGAGCACAGATACGCAGTATTTT
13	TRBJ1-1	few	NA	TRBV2	CASRLDPYTEAFF	TGTGCCAGCAGATTGGACCCTTACACTGAAGCTTTCTTT
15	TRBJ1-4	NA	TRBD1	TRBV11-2	CASSPQGGLGEKLFF	TGTGCCAGCAGCCCACAGGGGGGGTTGGGTGAAAAACTGTTTTTT
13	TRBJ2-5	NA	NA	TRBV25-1	CASSGMAQETQYF	TGTGCCAGCAGTGGGATGGCCCAAGAGACCCAGTACTTC